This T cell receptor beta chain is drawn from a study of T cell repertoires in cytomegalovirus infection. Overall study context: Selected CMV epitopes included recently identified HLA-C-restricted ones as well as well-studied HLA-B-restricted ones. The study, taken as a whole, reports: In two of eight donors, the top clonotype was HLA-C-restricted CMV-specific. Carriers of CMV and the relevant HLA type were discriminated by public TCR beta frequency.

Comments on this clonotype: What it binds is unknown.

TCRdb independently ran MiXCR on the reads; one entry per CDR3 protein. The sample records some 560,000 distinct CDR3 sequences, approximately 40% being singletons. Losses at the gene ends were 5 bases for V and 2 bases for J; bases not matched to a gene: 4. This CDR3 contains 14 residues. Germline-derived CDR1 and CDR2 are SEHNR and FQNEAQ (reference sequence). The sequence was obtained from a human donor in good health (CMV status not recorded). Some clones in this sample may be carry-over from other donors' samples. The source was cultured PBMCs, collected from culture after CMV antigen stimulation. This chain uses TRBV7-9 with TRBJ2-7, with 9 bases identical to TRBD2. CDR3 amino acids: CASSSAGGTYEQYF. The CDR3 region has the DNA TGTGCCAGCAGCAGCGCGGGGGGGACCTACGAGCAGTACTTC.